This T cell receptor (beta chain) was profiled in a study of blood T cell repertoires in COVID-19. Overall study context: Both acute and convalescent COVID-19 samples were obtained from the United States, Italy and Spain. Sources were T cells, B-cell-depleted T cells, or PBMCs; the material itself was cDNA or gDNA.

The V gene lost 0 bases and the J gene lost 0 bases, with 21 bases spanning the gap. The germline gives CDR1 SQVTM, CDR2 ANQGSEA. The CDR3 length is 19 residues. Study processing details: Using reference gene primer amplification, nucleated cell counts were estimated. TCRdb's table, derived via immunoSEQ multiplex PCR, lists solely in-frame clones and lacks some. The V and J calls and clone size are taken from that table; D and trimming were inferred from the DNA. This sample has 90,000 to 110,000 clones, with about three quarters found just once. This receptor was taken from a woman in her 70s with acute or convalescent COVID-19. Sequencing was performed on peripheral blood. The rearrangement uses TRBV29-1 and TRBJ1-3; D unclear. CDR3: CSVEDTVALHSCSGNTIYF. CDR3 in DNA: TGCAGCGTTGAAGATACGGTGGCTCTTCACAGCTGCTCTGGAAACACCATATATTTT.